Described below is a single T cell receptor beta chain sequence and its context. Its antigen remains unknown. In the PCR, 60 Vbeta and 13 Jbeta primers were used. Profiled with immunoSEQ multiplex PCR; TCRdb holds only in-frame clones, not every one. The table lists tens of thousands of clones. The data stem from a study of cytomegalovirus exposure and HLA in healthy donors. General observations from the study: Immune exposure was documented only through CMV serostatus. Common viral pathogens seemed, in a later analysis, to connect with several of the most significant clusters.

This CDR3 has 13 residues. The V end lost 5 bases, the J end lost 10 bases, and 15 bases lay between the germline ends. The germline CDR1 and CDR2 sequences are PRHDT and FYEKMQ (reference sequence). The rearrangement uses TRBV13 and TRBJ2-1; D is perhaps TRBD2 (6 bases). Sample: PBMCs. The clonotype comes from a man in his forties or fifties in good health and CMV-seronegative. The CDR3 nucleotides are TGTGCCAGCAGCGCCCGACTAGGGGAAGAGCAGTTCTTC. Translating gives CASSARLGEEQFF.